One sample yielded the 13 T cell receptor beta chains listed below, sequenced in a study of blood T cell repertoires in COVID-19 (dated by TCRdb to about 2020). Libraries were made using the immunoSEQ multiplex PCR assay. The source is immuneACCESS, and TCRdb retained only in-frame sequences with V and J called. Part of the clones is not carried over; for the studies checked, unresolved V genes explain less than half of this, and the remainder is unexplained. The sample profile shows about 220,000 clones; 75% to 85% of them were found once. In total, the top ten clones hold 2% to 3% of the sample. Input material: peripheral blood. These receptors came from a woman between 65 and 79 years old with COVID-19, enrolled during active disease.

The CDR3 sequence is CASSPRGGSANEKLFF. The CDR3 DNA reads TGTGCCAGCAGCCCCCGCGGGGGTTCGGCTAATGAAAAACTGTTTTTT. The chain employs TRBV7-6 and TRBJ1-4; the D gene is possibly TRBD1 (5 bases). Trimming pared 5 bases from V and 3 bases from J, leaving 16 bases between. The CDR3 contains 16 residues. The germline CDR1 and CDR2 sequences are SGHVS and FNYEAQ.

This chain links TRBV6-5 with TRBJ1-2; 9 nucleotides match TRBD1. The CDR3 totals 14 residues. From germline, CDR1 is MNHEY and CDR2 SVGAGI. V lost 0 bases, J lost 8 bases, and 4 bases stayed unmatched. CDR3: CASSYSLDRGGYTF. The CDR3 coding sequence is TGTGCCAGCAGTTACTCTTTGGACAGGGGAGGCTACACCTTC.

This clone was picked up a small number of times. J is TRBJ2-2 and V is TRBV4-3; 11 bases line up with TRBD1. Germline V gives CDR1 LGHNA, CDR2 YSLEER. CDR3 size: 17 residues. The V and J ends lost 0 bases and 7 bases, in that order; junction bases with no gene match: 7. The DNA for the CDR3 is TGCGCCAGCAGCCAAGATCGAGGACAGGGGGCTGGCGGGGAGCTGTTTTTT. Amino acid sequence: CASSQDRGQGAGGELFF.

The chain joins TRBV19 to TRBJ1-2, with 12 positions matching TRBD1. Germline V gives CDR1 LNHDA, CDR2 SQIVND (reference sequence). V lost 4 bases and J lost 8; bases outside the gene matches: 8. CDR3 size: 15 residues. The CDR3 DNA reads TGTGCCAGTAGTACACCGGGACAGGGGGCGCGGGGCTACACCTTC. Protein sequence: CASSTPGQGARGYTF.

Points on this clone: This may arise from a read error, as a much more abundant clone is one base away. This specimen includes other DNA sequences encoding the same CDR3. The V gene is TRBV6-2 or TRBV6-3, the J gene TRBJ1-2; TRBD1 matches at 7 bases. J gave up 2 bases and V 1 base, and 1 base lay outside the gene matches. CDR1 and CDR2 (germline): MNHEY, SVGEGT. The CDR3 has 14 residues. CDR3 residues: CASSYLGQNYGYTF. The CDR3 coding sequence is TGTGCCAGCAGTTACTTGGGACAGAACTATGGCTACACCTTC.

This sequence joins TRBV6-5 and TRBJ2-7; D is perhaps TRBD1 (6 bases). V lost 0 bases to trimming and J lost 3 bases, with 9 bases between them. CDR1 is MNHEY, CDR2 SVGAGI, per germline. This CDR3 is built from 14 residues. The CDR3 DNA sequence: TGTGCCAGCAGTTACTCCGGGACAAACTACGAGCAGTACTTC. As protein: CASSYSGTNYEQYF.

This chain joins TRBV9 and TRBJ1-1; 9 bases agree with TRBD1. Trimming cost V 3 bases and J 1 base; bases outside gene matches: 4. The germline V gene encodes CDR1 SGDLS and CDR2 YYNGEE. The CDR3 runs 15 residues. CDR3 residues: CASSAGQGPNTEAFF. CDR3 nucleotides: TGTGCCAGCAGCGCAGGACAGGGGCCGAACACTGAAGCTTTCTTT.

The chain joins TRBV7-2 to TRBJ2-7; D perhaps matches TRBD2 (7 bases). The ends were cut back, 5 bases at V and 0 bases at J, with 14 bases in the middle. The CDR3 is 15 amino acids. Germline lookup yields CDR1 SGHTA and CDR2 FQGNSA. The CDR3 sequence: CASSAAGAISYEQYF. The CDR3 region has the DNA TGTGCCAGCAGCGCTGCGGGGGCTATCTCCTACGAGCAGTACTTC.

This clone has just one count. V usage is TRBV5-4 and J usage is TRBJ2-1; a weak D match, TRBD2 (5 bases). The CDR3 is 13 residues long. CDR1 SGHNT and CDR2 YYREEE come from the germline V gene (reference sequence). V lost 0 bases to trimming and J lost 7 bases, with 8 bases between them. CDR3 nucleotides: TGTGCCAGCAGCTTGGATAGGGAGAATGAGCAGTTCTTC. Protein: CASSLDRENEQFF. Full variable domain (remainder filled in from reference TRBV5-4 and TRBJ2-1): ETGVTQSPTHLIKTRGQQVTLRCSSQSGHNTVSWYQQALGQGPQFIFQYYREEENGRGNFPPRFSGLQFPNYSSELNVNALELDDSALYLCASSLDRENEQFFGPGTRLTVL.

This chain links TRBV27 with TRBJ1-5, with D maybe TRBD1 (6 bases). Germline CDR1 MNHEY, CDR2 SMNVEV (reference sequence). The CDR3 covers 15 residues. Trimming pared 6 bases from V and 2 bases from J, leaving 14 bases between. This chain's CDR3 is CASRLQGSGNQPQHF. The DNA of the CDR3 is TGTGCCAGCAGACTTCAGGGGTCCGGCAATCAGCCCCAGCATTTT.

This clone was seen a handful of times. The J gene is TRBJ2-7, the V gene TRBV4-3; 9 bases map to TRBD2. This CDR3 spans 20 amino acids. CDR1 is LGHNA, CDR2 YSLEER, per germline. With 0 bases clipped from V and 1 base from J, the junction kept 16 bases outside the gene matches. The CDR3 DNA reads TGCGCCAGCAGCCAAGATGAGGCTAGCGGGATAGGAGGCCCATCCTACGAGCAGTACTTC. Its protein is CASSQDEASGIGGPSYEQYF.

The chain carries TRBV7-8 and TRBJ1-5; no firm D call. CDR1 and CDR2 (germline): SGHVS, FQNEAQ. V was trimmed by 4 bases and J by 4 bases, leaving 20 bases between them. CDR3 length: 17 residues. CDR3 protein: CASSSPRRRALNQPQHF. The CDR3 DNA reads TGTGCCAGCAGCTCCCCTAGGAGGAGGGCCCTAAATCAGCCCCAGCATTTT.

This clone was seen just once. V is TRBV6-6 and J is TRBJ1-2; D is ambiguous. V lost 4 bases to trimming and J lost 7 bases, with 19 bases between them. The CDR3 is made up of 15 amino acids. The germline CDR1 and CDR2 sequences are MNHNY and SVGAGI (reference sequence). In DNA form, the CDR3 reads TGTGCCAGCAGTTCCGCCGTTCGTTCGTACTCTGGCTACACCTTC. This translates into CASSSAVRSYSGYTF.